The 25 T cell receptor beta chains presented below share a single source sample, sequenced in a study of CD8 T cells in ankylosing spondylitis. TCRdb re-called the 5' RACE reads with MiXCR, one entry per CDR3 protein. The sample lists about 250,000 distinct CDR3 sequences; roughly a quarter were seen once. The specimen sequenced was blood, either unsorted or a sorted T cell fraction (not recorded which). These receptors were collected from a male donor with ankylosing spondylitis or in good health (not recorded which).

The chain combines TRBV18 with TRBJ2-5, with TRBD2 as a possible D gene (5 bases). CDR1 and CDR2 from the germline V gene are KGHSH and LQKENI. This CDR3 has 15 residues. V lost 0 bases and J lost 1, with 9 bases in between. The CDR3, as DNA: TGTGCCAGCTCACCACCGGTTGGAGGCCAAGAGACCCAGTACTTC. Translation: CASSPPVGGQETQYF. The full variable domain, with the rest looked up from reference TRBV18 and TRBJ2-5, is NAGVMQNPRHLVRRRGQEARLRCSPMKGHSHVYWYRQLPEEGLKFMVYLQKENIIDESGMPKERFSAEFPKEGPSILRIQQVVRGDSAAYFCASSPPVGGQETQYFGPGTRLLVL.

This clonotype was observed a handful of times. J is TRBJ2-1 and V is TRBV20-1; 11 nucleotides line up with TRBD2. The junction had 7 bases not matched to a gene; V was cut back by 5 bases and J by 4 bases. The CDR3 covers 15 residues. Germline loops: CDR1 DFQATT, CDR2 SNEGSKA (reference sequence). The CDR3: CSAEIAGGLYNEQFF. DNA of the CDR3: TGCAGTGCTGAAATAGCGGGGGGGCTTTACAATGAGCAGTTCTTC.

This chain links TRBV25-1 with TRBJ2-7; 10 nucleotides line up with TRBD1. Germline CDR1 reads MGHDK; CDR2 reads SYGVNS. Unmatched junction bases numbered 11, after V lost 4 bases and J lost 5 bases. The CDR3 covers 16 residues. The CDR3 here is CASSGSDRGNSHEQYF. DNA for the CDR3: TGTGCCAGCAGTGGGTCGGACAGGGGGAATTCCCACGAGCAGTACTTC.

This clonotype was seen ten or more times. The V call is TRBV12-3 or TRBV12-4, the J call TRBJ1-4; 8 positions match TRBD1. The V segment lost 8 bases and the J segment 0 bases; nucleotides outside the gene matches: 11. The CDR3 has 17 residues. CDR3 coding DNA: TGTGCCAGCTCCCTCGGGACAGGATCTCCAACTAATGAAAAACTGTTTTTT. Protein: CASSLGTGSPTNEKLFF.

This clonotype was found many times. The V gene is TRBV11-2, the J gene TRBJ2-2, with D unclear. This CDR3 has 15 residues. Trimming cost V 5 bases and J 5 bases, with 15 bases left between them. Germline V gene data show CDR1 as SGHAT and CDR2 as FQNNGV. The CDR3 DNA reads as TGTGCCAGCAGCCCAACACAAAAACCGACCGGGGAGCTGTTTTTT. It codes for CASSPTQKPTGELFF.

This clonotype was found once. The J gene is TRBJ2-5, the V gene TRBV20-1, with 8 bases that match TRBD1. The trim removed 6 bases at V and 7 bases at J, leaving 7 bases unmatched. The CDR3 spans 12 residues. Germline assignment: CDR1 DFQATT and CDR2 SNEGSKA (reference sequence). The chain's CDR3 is CSAPAGGTTQYF. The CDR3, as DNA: TGCAGTGCCCCGGCAGGGGGCACGACCCAGTACTTC.

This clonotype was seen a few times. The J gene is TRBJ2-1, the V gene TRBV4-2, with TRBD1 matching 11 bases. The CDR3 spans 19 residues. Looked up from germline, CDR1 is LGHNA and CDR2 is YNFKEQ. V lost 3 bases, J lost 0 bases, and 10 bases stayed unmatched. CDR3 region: CASSHPGTGGSSSYNEQFF. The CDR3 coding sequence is TGTGCCAGCAGCCATCCCGGGACAGGGGGTTCTAGCTCCTACAATGAGCAGTTCTTC.

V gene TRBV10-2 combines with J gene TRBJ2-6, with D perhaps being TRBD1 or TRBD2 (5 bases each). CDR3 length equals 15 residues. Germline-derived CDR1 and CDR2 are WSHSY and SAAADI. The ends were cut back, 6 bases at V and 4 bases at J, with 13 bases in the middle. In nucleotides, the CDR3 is TGCGCCAGCAGCCCCAGGGCGGGCGGGGCCAACGTCCTGACTTTC. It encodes CASSPRAGGANVLTF.

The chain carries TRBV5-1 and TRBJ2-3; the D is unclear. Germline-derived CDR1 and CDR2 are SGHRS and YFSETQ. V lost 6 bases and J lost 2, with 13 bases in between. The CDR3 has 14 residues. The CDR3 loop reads CASTASPSTDTQYF. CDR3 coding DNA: TGCGCCAGCACGGCGTCCCCGTCCACAGATACGCAGTATTTT.

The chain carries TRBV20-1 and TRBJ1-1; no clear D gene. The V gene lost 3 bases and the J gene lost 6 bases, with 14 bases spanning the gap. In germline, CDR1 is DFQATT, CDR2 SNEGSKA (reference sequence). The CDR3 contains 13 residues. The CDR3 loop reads CSASSEGTPEAFF. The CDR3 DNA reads TGCAGTGCTAGTTCGGAGGGAACGCCTGAAGCTTTCTTT.

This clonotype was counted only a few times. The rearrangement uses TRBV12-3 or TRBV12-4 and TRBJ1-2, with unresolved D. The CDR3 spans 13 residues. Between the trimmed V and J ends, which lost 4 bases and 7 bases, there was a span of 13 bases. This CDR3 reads CASSSTRARGYTF. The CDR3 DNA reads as TGTGCCAGCAGTTCTACACGGGCGCGTGGCTACACCTTC.

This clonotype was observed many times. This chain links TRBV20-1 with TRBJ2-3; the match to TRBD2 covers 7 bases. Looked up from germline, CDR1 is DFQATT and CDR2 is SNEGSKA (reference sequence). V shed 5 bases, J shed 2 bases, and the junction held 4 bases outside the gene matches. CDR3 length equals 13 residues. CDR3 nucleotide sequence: TGCAGTGCTGAGCGGGGACCCACAGATACGCAGTATTTT. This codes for CSAERGPTDTQYF.

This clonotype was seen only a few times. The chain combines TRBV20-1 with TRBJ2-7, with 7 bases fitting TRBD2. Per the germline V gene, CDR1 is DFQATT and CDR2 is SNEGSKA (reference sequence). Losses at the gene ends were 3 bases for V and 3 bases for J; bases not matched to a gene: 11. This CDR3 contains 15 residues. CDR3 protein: CSASFGGTPFYEQYF. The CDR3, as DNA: TGCAGTGCTAGCTTCGGGGGGACGCCATTCTACGAGCAGTACTTC.

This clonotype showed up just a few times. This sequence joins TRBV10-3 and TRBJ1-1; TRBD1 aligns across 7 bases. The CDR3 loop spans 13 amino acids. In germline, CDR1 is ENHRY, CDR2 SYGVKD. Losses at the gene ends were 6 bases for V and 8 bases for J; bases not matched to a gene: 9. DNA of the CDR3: TGTGCCATCAGCCAGACCCAACAGGGGGAAGCTTTCTTT. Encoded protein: CAISQTQQGEAFF.

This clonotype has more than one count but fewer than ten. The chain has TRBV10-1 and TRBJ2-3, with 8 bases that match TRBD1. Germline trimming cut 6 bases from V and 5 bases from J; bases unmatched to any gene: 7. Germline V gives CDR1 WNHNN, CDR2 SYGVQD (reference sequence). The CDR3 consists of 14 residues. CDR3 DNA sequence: TGCGCCAGCAGCGTCGGGACAGGCAGAGATACGCAGTATTTT. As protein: CASSVGTGRDTQYF.

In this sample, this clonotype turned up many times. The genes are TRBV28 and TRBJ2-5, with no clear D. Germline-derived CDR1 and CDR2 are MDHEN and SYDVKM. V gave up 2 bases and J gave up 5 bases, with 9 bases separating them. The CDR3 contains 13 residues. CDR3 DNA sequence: TGTGCCAGCAGTTTAGGTGTTCTCGAGACCCAGTACTTC. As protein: CASSLGVLETQYF. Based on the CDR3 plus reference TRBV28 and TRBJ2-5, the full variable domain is DVKVTQSSRYLVKRTGEKVFLECVQDMDHENMFWYRQDPGLGLRLIYFSYDVKMKEKGDIPEGYSVSREKKERFSLILESASTNQTSMYLCASSLGVLETQYFGPGTRLLVL.

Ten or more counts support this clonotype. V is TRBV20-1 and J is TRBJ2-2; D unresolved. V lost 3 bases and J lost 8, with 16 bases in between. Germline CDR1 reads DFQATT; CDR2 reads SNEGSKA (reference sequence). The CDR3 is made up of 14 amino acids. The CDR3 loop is CSASPDNYGGELFF. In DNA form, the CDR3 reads TGCAGTGCTAGCCCCGACAACTATGGGGGGGAGCTGTTTTTT.

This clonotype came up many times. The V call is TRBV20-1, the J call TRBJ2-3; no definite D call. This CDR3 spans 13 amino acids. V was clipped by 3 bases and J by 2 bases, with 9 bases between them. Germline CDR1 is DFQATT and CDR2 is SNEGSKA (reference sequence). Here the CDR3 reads CSASGSYTDTQYF. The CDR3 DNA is TGCAGTGCTAGTGGCAGTTACACAGATACGCAGTATTTT.

The CDR3 bases are TGCAGTGCTAGAGAAGGTGGACAGGGCCAAGAGACCCAGTACTTC. Amino acid sequence: CSAREGGQGQETQYF. The chain combines TRBV20-1 with TRBJ2-5, with 8 bases fitting TRBD1. Losses at the gene ends were 0 bases for V and 1 base for J; bases not matched to a gene: 4. Germline CDR1 DFQATT, CDR2 SNEGSKA (reference sequence). The CDR3 consists of 15 residues.

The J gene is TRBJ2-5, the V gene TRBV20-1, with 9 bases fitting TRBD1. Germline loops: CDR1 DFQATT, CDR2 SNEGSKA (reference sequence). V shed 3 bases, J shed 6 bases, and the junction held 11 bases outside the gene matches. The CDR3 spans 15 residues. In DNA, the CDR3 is TGCAGTGCTAGGGACAGGGGTGAGAGCAGGAAGACCCAGTACTTC. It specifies CSARDRGESRKTQYF.

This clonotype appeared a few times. The CDR3 DNA sequence: TGTGCCATCAGTGAGTCTGGCCGGGACAGGGGCTCCTACGAGCAGTACTTC. Its translation is CAISESGRDRGSYEQYF. The chain combines TRBV10-3 with TRBJ2-7, with TRBD1 identical over 10 bases. V trimming: 0 bases; J trimming: 0 bases; junction bases outside the gene matches: 5. Germline CDR1 ENHRY, CDR2 SYGVKD. This CDR3 region has 17 residues.

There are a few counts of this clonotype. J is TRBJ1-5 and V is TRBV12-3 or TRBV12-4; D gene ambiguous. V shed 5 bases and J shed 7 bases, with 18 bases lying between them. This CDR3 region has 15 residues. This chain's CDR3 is CASSRRKGHGQPQHF. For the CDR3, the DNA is TGTGCCAGCAGTCGGAGGAAAGGGCATGGGCAGCCCCAGCATTTT.

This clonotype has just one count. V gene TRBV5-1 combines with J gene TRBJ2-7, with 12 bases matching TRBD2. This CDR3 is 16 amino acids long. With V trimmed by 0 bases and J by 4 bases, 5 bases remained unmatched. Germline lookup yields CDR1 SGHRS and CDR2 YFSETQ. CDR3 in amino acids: CASSLAPLAGGYEQYF. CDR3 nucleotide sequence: TGCGCCAGCAGCTTGGCCCCCCTAGCGGGGGGGTACGAGCAGTACTTC.

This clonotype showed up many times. The CDR3 loop is CASSSRLEETQYF. The CDR3 region has the DNA TGTGCCAGCAGCTCCCGACTAGAAGAGACCCAGTACTTC. The chain joins TRBV3-1 to TRBJ2-5; D is possibly TRBD2 (6 bases). CDR3 size: 13 residues. From germline, CDR1 is LGHDT and CDR2 YNNKEL (reference sequence). The V gene lost 5 bases and the J gene lost 3 bases, with 10 bases spanning the gap.

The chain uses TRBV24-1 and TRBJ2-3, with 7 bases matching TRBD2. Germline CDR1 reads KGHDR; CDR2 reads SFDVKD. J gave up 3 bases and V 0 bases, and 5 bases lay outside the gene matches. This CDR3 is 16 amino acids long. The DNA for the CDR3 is TGTGCCACCAGTGATTTGAGGGAGGGAAGAACAGATACGCAGTATTTT. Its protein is CATSDLREGRTDTQYF.